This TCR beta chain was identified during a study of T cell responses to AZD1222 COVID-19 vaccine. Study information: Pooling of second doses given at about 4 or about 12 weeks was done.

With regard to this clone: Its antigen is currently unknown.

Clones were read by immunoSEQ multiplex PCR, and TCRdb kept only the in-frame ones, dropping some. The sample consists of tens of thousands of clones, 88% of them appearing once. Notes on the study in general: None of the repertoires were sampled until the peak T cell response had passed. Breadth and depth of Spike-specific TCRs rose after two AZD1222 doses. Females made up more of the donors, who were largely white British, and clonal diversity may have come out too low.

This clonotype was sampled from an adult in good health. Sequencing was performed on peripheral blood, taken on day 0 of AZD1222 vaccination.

The CDR3 is CASSQDLPPGQGHASGTEAFF. CDR3 sequence (DNA): TGTGCCAGCAGCCAAGATCTGCCCCCCGGACAGGGTCATGCGTCGGGCACTGAAGCTTTCTTT. The V call is TRBV3-1 (or the pseudogene TRBV3-2), the J call TRBJ1-1; 8 bases agree with TRBD1. The CDR3 sequence is 21 residues long. CDR1 is LGHDT, CDR2 YNNKEL, per germline (reference sequence). V shed 0 bases, J shed 4 bases, and the junction held 22 bases outside the gene matches.